Reported below is one T cell receptor (beta chain). The sample belongs to a study of blood T cell repertoires in COVID-19. The CDR3 has 17 residues. The germline CDR1 and CDR2 sequences are SGHRS and YFSETQ. J was trimmed by 5 bases and V by 0 bases; bases with no gene match: 11. Here immunoSEQ multiplex PCR was the method, and the copy in TCRdb shows in-frame clones only, minus some. The table records roughly 15,000 clones, 70% to 75% of them present only once. The material sequenced was peripheral blood. This sequence was found in a man in his fifties or sixties with acute or convalescent COVID-19. This chain joins TRBV5-1 and TRBJ2-5, with TRBD1 matching over 9 bases. DNA of the CDR3: TGCGCCAGCAGCTTGGGAACAGGGGGCAGAGGATGGGAGACCCAGTACTTC. Translating gives CASSLGTGGRGWETQYF.